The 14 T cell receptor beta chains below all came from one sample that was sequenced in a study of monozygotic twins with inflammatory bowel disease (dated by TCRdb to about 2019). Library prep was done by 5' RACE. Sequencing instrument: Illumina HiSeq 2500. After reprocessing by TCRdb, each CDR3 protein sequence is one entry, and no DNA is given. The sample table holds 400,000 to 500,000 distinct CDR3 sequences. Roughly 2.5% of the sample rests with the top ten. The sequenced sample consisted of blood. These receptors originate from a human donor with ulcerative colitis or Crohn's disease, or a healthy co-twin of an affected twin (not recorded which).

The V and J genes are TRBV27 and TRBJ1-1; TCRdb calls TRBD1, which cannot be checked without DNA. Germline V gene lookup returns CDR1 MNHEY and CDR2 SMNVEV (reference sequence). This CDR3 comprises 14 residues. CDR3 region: CASSRQGAHTEAFF.

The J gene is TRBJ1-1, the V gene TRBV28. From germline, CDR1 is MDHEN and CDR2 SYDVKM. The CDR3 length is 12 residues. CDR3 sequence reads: CASSLVRTEAFF.

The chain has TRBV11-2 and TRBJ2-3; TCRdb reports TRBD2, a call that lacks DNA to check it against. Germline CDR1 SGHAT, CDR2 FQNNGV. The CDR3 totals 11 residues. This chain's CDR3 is CASSTSVRQYF.

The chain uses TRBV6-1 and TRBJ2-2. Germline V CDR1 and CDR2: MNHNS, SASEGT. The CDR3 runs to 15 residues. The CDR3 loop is CASRRTELSGGELFF.

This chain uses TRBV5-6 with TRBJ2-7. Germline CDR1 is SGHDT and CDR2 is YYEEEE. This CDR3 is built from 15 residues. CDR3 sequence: CASSLVSRVLYEQYF.

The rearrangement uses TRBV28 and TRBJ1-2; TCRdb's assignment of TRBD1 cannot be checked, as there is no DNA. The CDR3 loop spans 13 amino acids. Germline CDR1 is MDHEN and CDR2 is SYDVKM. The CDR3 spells CASNGPGGFGYTF.

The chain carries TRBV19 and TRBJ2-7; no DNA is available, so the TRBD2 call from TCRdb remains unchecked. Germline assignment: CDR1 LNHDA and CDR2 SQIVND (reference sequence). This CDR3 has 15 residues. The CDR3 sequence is CASSSTGPPYHEQYF.

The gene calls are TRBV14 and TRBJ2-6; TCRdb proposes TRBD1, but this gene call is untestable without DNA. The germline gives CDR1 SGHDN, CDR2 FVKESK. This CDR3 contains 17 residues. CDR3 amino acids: CASSQDLGPPGANVLTF.

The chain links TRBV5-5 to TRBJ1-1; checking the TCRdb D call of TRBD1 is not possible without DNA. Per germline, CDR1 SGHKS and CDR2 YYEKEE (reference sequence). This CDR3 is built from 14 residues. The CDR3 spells CASSSGTLGPEAFF.

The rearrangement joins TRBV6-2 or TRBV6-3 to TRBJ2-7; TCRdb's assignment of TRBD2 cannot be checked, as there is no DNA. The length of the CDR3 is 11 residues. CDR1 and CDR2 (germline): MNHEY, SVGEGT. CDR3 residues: CASSTSGVRYF.

CDR3 loop: CATSRELASNEQFF. The V and J genes are TRBV15 and TRBJ2-1; TCRdb's assignment of TRBD2 cannot be checked, as there is no DNA. The CDR3 has 14 residues. Germline V gene data show CDR1 as LNHNV and CDR2 as YYDKDF (reference sequence).

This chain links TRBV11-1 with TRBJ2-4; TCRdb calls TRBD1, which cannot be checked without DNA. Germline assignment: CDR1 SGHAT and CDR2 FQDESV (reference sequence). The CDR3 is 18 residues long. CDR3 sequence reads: CASSLPKLGQTAKNIQYF.

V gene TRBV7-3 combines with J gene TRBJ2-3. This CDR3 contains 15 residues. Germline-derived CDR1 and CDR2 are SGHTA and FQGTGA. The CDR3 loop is CASSFDGSSTDTQYF.

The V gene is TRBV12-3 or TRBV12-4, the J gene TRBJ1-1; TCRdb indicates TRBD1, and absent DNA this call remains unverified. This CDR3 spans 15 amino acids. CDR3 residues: CASSVTGALNTEAFF.